This is a list of T cell receptor beta chains from one sample in a study of blood T cell repertoires in COVID-19. TCRdb's table, derived via immunoSEQ multiplex PCR, lists solely in-frame clones and lacks some. In the table there are 250,000 or so clones, nearly 90% of which are singletons. Sequencing was done on a sample of peripheral blood. Receptor source: a woman in her sixties or seventies with COVID-19, enrolled during active disease. Both conserved end residues are part of each CDR3. D genes are given only for firm matches. Part of the rows lack a size; the others show once, few, many or a class for expanded clones.

d_call j_call clone_size v_call cdr3_aa cdr3_nt
- TRBJ1-4 - TRBV7-6 CASRGVGGSNEKLFF TGTGCCAGCCGAGGGGTGGGAGGATCTAATGAAAAACTGTTTTTT
TRBD1 TRBJ1-2 few TRBV3-1/TRBV3-2 CASRNNRGGYTF TGTGCCAGCAGAAATAACAGGGGAGGCTACACCTTC
TRBD1 TRBJ1-2 once TRBV7-2 CASSFGTGGGYTF TGTGCCAGCAGCTTTGGGACAGGGGGTGGCTACACCTTC
TRBD1 TRBJ2-1 - TRBV5-4 CASSLPGQGHNEQFF TGTGCCAGCAGCCTGCCGGGACAGGGACACAATGAGCAGTTCTTC
- TRBJ2-5 - TRBV19 CASSPRGQSGETQYF TGTGCCAGTAGTCCCCGAGGACAGTCTGGGGAGACCCAGTACTTC
TRBD1 TRBJ2-3 once TRBV3-1/TRBV3-2 CASSLGTGYGDTQYF TGTGCCAGCAGCCTCGGGACAGGGTATGGAGATACGCAGTATTTT
- TRBJ1-6 - TRBV7-2 CASSLQGNNSPLHF TGTGCCAGCAGTCTACAGGGTAACAATTCACCCCTCCACTTT
- TRBJ2-5 - TRBV5-1 CASSVSQETQYF TGCGCCAGCAGCGTATCCCAAGAGACCCAGTACTTC
TRBD2 TRBJ2-5 - TRBV5-6 CASSRRLARGETQYF TGTGCCAGCAGCAGGCGACTAGCGAGGGGGGAGACCCAGTACTTC
TRBD1 TRBJ1-1 - TRBV10-3 CAISPSQGFAFF TGTGCCATCAGCCCTTCACAGGGGTTTGCTTTCTTT